What follows describes a single T cell receptor (beta chain). The table lists this clonotype with many counts. The antigen it recognizes is unknown. No quality values exist for individual bases; no much larger clone is one base distant. V has 3 bases trimmed and J has 2 bases trimmed; junction bases matching no gene number 6. The germline V gene encodes CDR1 SGHRS and CDR2 YFSETQ. Counted from cysteine to phenylalanine, this CDR3 has 15 amino acids. CDR3 DNA only is kept here, 45 bases in frame from base 1. The sample is drawn from a study of blood T cells in healthy people across ages (dated by TCRdb to about 2015). Turning to the overall study: Template switching captured roughly one uniquely barcoded TCR beta cDNA molecule per two T cells in model experiments. The donors were split into four age groups: young (average around 16 years), middle-aged (about 40), aged (about 62) and long-lived (roughly 80). Age-related changes in TCR beta repertoire diversity were measured in the study by deep sequencing normalized with unique cDNA molecular identifiers. Donors of different ages were randomly distributed across sequencing lanes to avoid experimental bias. Two additional independent replicas of 1 million unique cDNA reads from the same blood draw were analyzed for two donors (one aged 18 to 30 and one aged 80 or older).

Preparation of the library involved 5' RACE. Instrument on record: Illumina HiSeq 2500. The second PCR ran for roughly 6 to 11 cycles and used a J-beta primer mix along with a sample-barcoded 5' primer. Each TCR beta cDNA molecule received a unique molecular identifier from a template-switch 5' adaptor carrying 12 random nucleotides. At least 2.5 million CDR3-containing paired-end reads were obtained from each sample. All of the RNA was converted into first-strand cDNA using the Mint cDNA synthesis kit, with a TRBC-specific oligonucleotide serving as the primer. All cDNA was treated with uracil-DNA glycosylase and then went through a first 18-cycle PCR with the universal primers M1SS and BC2_uni_R. The paper's data handling went like this. Normalization of each sample was performed by random selection of 1 million high-quality reads, each carrying a distinct molecular identifier. Instead of being binned into consensus sequences, reads with shared molecular identifiers were discarded. MiTCR, run with a Q25 quality threshold and the strictest error-elimination algorithm, handled CDR3 identification, clonotype clustering and error correction. A nonparametric unseen species model with Euler transformation was used to estimate a lower bound on total TCR beta diversity. The public reads were reanalyzed by TCRdb: fastp trimming at Q25, MiXCR alignment, in-frame beta chains only. For every CDR3 protein sequence, its rows merge into one entry that carries the most common genes and DNA. The V and J calls were determined by TCRdb, not by the authors. For this sample the table gives 380,000 or so distinct CDR3 sequences, of which 45% to 60% were detected only once. Of the sample, over 40% is held by the ten largest clones.

Systemically healthy Caucasian individuals from Russia, about 38 in total and aged roughly 6 to 100 years, were included as donors. Each donor gave ten milliliters of peripheral blood, collected into EDTA-treated Vacutainer tubes. PBMCs were isolated by Ficoll-Paque density-gradient centrifugation, with at least 7 million obtained per sample. Total RNA was extracted from PBMCs with Trizol reagent, with at least 5.5 micrograms obtained per sample. For every donor, flow cytometry on a PBMC aliquot measured the percentage of naive CD45RAhigh/CD27high T cells. Overall study outcomes, separate from this receptor: The long-lived group showed more naive CD4+ T cells, fewer expanded clones and increased TCR diversity than the aged group, suggesting age selection. Observed TCR beta diversity correlated strongly with the percentage of naive T cells measured by flow cytometry. Observed TCR beta diversity per million T cells fell roughly linearly with age, and a significant reduction was already apparent by age roughly 40. Because donor CMV infection status was unknown, age-related changes in expanded clonotypes were potentially confounded. Total diversity estimates from one million sequenced T cells were considered lower bounds and underestimates. Bulk unsorted PBMC profiling prevented conclusive comparison of naive and antigen-experienced compartments.

The clonotype was recovered from a man aged 55 to 70 in good health. Material: blood. The chain joins TRBV5-1 to TRBJ2-7, and TRBD1 matches 9 of the central bases. The sequenced DNA is TGCGCCAGCAGCTCTGGAAGGACAGGGGCCTACGAGCAGTACTTC. The resulting protein is CASSSGRTGAYEQYF.